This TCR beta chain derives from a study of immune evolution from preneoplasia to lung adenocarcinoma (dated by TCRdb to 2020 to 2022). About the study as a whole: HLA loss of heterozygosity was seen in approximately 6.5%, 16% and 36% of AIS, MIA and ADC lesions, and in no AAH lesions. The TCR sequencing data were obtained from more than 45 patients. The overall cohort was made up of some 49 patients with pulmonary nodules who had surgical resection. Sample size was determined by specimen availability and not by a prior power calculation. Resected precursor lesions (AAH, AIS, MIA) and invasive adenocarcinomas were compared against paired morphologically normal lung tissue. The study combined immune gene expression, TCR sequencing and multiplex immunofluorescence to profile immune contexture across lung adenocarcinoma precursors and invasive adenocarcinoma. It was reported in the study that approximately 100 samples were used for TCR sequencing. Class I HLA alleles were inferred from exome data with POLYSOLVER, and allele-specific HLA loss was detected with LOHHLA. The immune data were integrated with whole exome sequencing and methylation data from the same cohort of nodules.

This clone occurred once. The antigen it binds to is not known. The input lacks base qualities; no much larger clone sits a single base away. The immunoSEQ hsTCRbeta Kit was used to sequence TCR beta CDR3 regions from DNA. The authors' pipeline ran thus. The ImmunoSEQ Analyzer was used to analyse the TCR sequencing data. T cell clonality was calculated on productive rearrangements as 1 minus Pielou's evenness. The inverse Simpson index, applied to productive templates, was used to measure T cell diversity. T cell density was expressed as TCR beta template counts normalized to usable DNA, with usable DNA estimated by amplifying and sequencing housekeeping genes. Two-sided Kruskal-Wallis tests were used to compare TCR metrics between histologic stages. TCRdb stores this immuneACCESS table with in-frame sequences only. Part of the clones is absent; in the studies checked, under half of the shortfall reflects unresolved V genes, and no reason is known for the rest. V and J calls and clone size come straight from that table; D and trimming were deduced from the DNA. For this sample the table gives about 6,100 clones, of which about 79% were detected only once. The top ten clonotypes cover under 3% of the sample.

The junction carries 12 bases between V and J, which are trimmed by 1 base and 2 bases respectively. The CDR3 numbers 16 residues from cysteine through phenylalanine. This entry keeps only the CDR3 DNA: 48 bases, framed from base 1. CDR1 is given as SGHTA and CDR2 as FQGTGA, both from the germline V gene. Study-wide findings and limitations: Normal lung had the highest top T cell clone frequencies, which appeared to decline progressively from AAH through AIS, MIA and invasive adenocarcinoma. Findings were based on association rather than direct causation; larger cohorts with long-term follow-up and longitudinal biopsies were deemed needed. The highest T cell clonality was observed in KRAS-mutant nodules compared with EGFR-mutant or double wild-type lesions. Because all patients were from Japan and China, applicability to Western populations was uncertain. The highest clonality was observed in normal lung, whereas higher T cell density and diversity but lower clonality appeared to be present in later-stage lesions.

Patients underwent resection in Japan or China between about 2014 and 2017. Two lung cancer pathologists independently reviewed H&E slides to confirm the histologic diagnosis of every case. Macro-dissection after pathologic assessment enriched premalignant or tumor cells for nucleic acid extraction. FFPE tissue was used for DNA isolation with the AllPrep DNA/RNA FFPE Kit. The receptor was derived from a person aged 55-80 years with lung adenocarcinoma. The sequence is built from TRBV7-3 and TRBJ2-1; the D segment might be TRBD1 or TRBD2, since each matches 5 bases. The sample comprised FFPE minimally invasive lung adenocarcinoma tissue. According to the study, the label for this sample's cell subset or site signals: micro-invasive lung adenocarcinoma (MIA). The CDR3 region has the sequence CASSLRGSGPYNEQFF. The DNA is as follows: TGTGCCAGCAGCTTAAGGGGGAGCGGTCCCTACAATGAGCAGTTCTTC.